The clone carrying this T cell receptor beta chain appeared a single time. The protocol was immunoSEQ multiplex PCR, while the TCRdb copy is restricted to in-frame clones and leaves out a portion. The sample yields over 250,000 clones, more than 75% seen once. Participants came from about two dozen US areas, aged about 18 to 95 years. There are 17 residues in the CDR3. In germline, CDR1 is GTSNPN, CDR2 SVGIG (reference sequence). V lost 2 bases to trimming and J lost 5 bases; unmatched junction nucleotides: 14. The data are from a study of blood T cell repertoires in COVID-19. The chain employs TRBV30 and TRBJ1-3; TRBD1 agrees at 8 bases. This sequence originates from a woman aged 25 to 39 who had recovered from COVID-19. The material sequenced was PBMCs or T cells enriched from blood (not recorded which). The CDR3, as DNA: TGTGCCTGGAGTTATAGTGTCCGGACAGGGTATCGAAACACCATATATTTT. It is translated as CAWSYSVRTGYRNTIYF.